The 14 T cell receptor beta chains reported below all come from one sample, sequenced in a study of blood T cell repertoires in COVID-19. Libraries were prepared by immunoSEQ multiplex PCR; TCRdb keeps only in-frame clonotypes and omits some of them. Of 70,000 or so clones listed, approximately 73% are singletons. The source material was peripheral blood. These receptors were taken from a man between 60 and 75 years old with COVID-19, enrolled during active disease.

The CDR3 loop is CASSDAGTPYTGELFF. The CDR3 nucleotides are TGCGCCAGCAGCGACGCCGGGACACCTTACACCGGGGAGCTGTTTTTT. V and J are TRBV10-1 and TRBJ2-2, with a possible D match to TRBD1 (6 bases). Germline V gene sequence: CDR1 WNHNN, CDR2 SYGVQD (reference sequence). V dropped 6 bases and J dropped 3 bases, with 17 bases sitting between them. This CDR3 is built from 16 residues.

This clone was observed a single time. The rearrangement links TRBV6-5 to TRBJ1-5; 7 bases fit TRBD1. V was clipped by 7 bases and J by 3 bases; unmatched bases: 6. There are 14 residues in the CDR3. Germline V CDR1 and CDR2: MNHEY, SVGAGI. The CDR3 DNA sequence: TGTGCCAGCACCCGAGGGGGCTCCAATCAGCCCCAGCATTTT. Translated: CASTRGGSNQPQHF.

The chain couples TRBV3-1 (or the pseudogene TRBV3-2) to TRBJ1-6; no clear D. Trimming removed 0 bases at V and 6 bases at J, with 15 bases between. CDR3 length equals 17 residues. Per the germline V gene, CDR1 is LGHDT and CDR2 is YNNKEL (reference sequence). The CDR3 DNA reads as TGTGCCAGCAGCCAAGATCCGGGCGGGGTTTTTAATTCACCCCTCCACTTT. It codes for CASSQDPGGVFNSPLHF.

This chain connects TRBV19 to TRBJ1-2; the match to TRBD1 covers 8 bases. After removal of 2 bases from V and 4 bases from J, the junction contained 6 bases not matched to a gene. This CDR3 contains 15 residues. Germline lookup yields CDR1 LNHDA and CDR2 SQIVND (reference sequence). CDR3 sequence: CASSIRAGGFYGYTF. The CDR3 DNA follows: TGTGCCAGTAGTATAAGGGCAGGGGGCTTCTATGGCTACACCTTC.

The gene calls are TRBV7-6 and TRBJ2-5; 8 bases map to TRBD1. Germline CDR1 reads SGHVS; CDR2 reads FNYEAQ. The CDR3 consists of 15 residues. Losses at the gene ends were 1 base for V and 4 bases for J; bases not matched to a gene: 5. The CDR3 spells CASSLVAGGGETQYF. The CDR3 bases are TGTGCCAGCAGCTTAGTGGCAGGGGGCGGAGAGACCCAGTACTTC.

The chain uses TRBV11-2 and TRBJ1-6; 7 bases are a match to TRBD1. The germline gives CDR1 SGHAT, CDR2 FQNNGV. The CDR3 runs 18 residues. V was pared by 3 bases and J by 0 bases, with 8 bases of the junction left unmatched. CDR3 sequence (DNA): TGTGCCAGCAGCTTCCCCCGGGACAGAAGCTCCTATAATTCACCCCTCCACTTT. Translated, it gives CASSFPRDRSSYNSPLHF.

The V call is TRBV6-5, the J call TRBJ1-6; the D gene is possibly TRBD1 (6 bases). The CDR3 sequence is 14 residues long. From germline, CDR1 is MNHEY and CDR2 SVGAGI. Trimming removed 5 bases at V and 5 bases at J, with 10 bases between. CDR3 sequence reads: CASSPDSNNSPLHF. Here the CDR3 DNA reads TGTGCCAGCAGTCCGGACAGCAATAATTCACCCCTCCACTTT.

The count of this clone is one. The rearrangement uses TRBV5-6 and TRBJ1-4; 11 nucleotides align to TRBD1. The germline V gene encodes CDR1 SGHDT and CDR2 YYEEEE. V was clipped by 3 bases and J by 8 bases; unmatched bases: 9. CDR3 length equals 16 residues. The chain's CDR3 is CASSYSLGTGGEKLFF. The CDR3 DNA reads as TGTGCCAGCAGCTACTCACTCGGGACAGGGGGGGAAAAACTGTTTTTT.

The rearrangement uses TRBV30 and TRBJ2-6, with TRBD2 matching over 11 bases. The CDR3 has 14 amino acids. CDR1 is GTSNPN and CDR2 is SVGIG in the germline V gene (reference sequence). Trimming removed 8 bases from V and 3 bases from J; junction bases left unmatched: 3. DNA for the CDR3: TGTGCCGTACTAGCGGGGGTTGGGGCCAACGTCCTGACTTTC. Translated, it gives CAVLAGVGANVLTF.

The genes are TRBV18 and TRBJ1-3; 8 bases align to TRBD1. Losses at the gene ends were 5 bases for V and 2 bases for J; bases not matched to a gene: 5. The CDR3 is 15 residues long. Germline V lookup: CDR1 KGHSH, CDR2 LQKENI. The CDR3 region is CASSARTGTGNTIYF. CDR3 nucleotides: TGTGCCAGCTCAGCAAGGACAGGGACTGGAAACACCATATATTTT.

V gene TRBV28 combines with J gene TRBJ2-7, with D possibly being TRBD2 (6 bases). CDR3 length equals 15 residues. Deletions cut 0 bases from V and 0 bases from J, with 9 bases between. Germline CDR1 reads MDHEN; CDR2 reads SYDVKM. In DNA form, the CDR3 reads TGTGCCAGCAGTTTATGGGGTAGCGGCTCCTACGAGCAGTACTTC. It translates to CASSLWGSGSYEQYF.

The chain uses TRBV7-2 and TRBJ1-2; 8 nucleotides match TRBD1. The germline CDR1 and CDR2 sequences are SGHTA and FQGNSA. There are 16 residues in the CDR3. Germline trimming cut 5 bases from V and 7 bases from J; bases unmatched to any gene: 15. CDR3 sequence reads: CASSPYPGTGPIGYTF. The CDR3 DNA is TGTGCCAGCAGCCCGTATCCCGGGACAGGCCCTATTGGCTACACCTTC.

V usage is TRBV24-1 and J usage is TRBJ1-1, with 12 bases aligning to TRBD1. The CDR3 contains 16 residues. Germline V gene sequence: CDR1 KGHDR, CDR2 SFDVKD. Losses at the gene ends were 4 bases for V and 2 bases for J; bases not matched to a gene: 4. The DNA of the CDR3 is TGTGCCACCAGTGAGGGACAGGGGGCCGGCAACACTGAAGCTTTCTTT. Its translation: CATSEGQGAGNTEAFF.

This clone was picked up one time. V and J are TRBV5-4 and TRBJ2-1; tentatively, D is TRBD1 (5 bases). Germline CDR1 reads SGHNT; CDR2 reads YYREEE (reference sequence). The CDR3 has 13 amino acids. Trimming took 0 bases from V and 7 from J, leaving 8 bases between them. As DNA, the CDR3 is TGTGCCAGCAGCTTGGTTGCAGGGAATGAGCAGTTCTTC. Its protein product is CASSLVAGNEQFF. Based on the CDR3 plus reference TRBV5-4 and TRBJ2-1, the full variable domain is ETGVTQSPTHLIKTRGQQVTLRCSSQSGHNTVSWYQQALGQGPQFIFQYYREEENGRGNFPPRFSGLQFPNYSSELNVNALELDDSALYLCASSLVAGNEQFFGPGTRLTVL.